This is a list of T cell receptor beta chains from one sample in a study of blood T cells in healthy people across ages. Using its own MiXCR run on the 5' RACE reads, TCRdb lists one record per CDR3 protein. The sample shows over a million distinct CDR3 sequences, 45% of them seen only once. Source material: blood. The receptors originated from a woman aged 60-70 years in good health. The CDR3 runs from the conserved cysteine through the conserved F or W. D genes are given only for firm matches. Rows give clone size only sometimes, using once, few, many, or a class for an expanded clone.

d_call,j_call,v_call,clone_size,cdr3_aa,cdr3_nt
TRBD2,TRBJ2-1,TRBV20-1,once,CSARGGVGLAGPGLFF,TGCAGTGCTAGGGGAGGAGTGGGACTAGCGGGACCTGGGCTGTTCTTC
-,TRBJ2-7,TRBV5-1,once,CASSLAARGSTYEQYF,TGCGCCAGCAGCTTGGCCGCTCGGGGTTCTACCTACGAGCAGTACTTC
TRBD1,TRBJ2-5,TRBV28,few,CASSSLRDREYF,TGTGCCAGCAGTTCTCTCCGGGACAGAGAGTACTTC
-,TRBJ1-3,TRBV10-3,few,CAITRDYSGNTIYF,TGTGCCATCACTCGCGACTACTCTGGAAACACCATATATTTT
TRBD1,TRBJ2-7,TRBV27,-,CASSPGQGGVEQYF,TGTGCCAGCAGTCCCGGACAGGGGGGCGTCGAGCAGTACTTC
-,TRBJ2-7,TRBV27,-,CASRARGTDLLSSYEQYF,TGTGCCAGCAGGGCCCGGGGGACAGACCTTCTTAGCTCCTACGAGCAGTACTTC
-,TRBJ2-5,TRBV15,-,CATSSVWGEQYF,TGTGCCACCAGCTCTGTATGGGGTGAGCAGTACTTC
-,TRBJ2-3,TRBV3-1,-,CASSQQLVGTDTQYF,TGTGCCAGCAGCCAACAACTAGTCGGCACAGATACGCAGTATTTT
-,TRBJ2-3,TRBV15,once,CATSRDQRDTQYF,TGTGCCACCAGCAGAGACCAGAGGGATACGCAGTATTTT
-,TRBJ2-7,TRBV6-5,few,CASSYSNSPGRGYEQYF,TGTGCCAGCAGTTACTCGAATTCGCCGGGTAGGGGCTACGAGCAGTACTTC
TRBD2,TRBJ2-7,TRBV9,few,CASSPGRTSREQYF,TGTGCCAGCAGCCCCGGGAGGACCTCGAGAGAGCAGTACTTC
-,TRBJ2-3,TRBV12-3/TRBV12-4,few,CASRSQGTSTDTQYF,TGTGCCAGCAGGTCACAGGGGACTAGCACAGATACGCAGTATTTT
-,TRBJ2-7,TRBV7-9,few,CASSSSNEQYF,TGTGCCAGCAGCTCCAGCAATGAGCAGTACTTC
-,TRBJ2-5,TRBV29-1,few,CSDEGYQETQYF,TGCAGCGATGAGGGTTACCAAGAGACCCAGTACTTC
-,TRBJ1-1,TRBV18,-,CASSPNQSRGTEAFF,TGTGCCAGCTCACCAAATCAATCAAGGGGTACTGAAGCTTTCTTT
-,TRBJ2-1,TRBV7-9,few,CASSLVGLHNEQFF,TGTGCCAGCAGCTTAGTGGGCCTCCACAATGAGCAGTTCTTC
-,TRBJ2-3,TRBV5-1,many,CASNLQGTDTQYF,TGCGCCAGCAACCTACAGGGAACAGATACGCAGTATTTT
-,TRBJ2-7,TRBV7-8,-,CASSLGPPQGYAYEQYF,TGTGCCAGCAGCTTGGGTCCCCCGCAGGGGTACGCCTACGAGCAGTACTTC
-,TRBJ2-5,TRBV10-3,-,CAISDSFEVDQETQYF,TGTGCCATCAGTGATTCCTTCGAGGTGGACCAAGAGACCCAGTACTTC
-,TRBJ1-1,TRBV5-1,once,CASSSWTGSGTEAFF,TGCGCCAGCAGCTCCTGGACCGGGTCGGGCACTGAAGCTTTCTTT
-,TRBJ2-1,TRBV28,-,CASARLSDSYNEQFF,TGTGCCAGCGCAAGGCTTAGCGACTCCTACAATGAGCAGTTCTTC
-,TRBJ1-1,TRBV20-1,-,CSARGAGGNEAFF,TGCAGTGCTAGAGGAGCTGGGGGTAACGAAGCTTTCTTT
-,TRBJ2-6,TRBV20-1,few,CSAIDTTLPVLTF,TGCAGTGCCATCGACACGACGCTTCCCGTCCTGACTTTC
-,TRBJ2-1,TRBV20-1,many,CSASPSRANEQFF,TGCAGTGCTAGCCCCTCCAGGGCCAATGAGCAGTTCTTC
-,TRBJ2-7,TRBV4-2,many,CASSQGALEQYF,TGTGCCAGCAGCCAAGGGGCCTTAGAGCAGTACTTC
-,TRBJ2-3,TRBV7-2,few,CASSLVGSFSTDTQYF,TGTGCCAGCAGCTTAGTAGGGAGTTTTAGCACAGATACGCAGTATTTT
TRBD2,TRBJ2-7,TRBV28,-,CASRPTSGRASVHEQYF,TGTGCCAGCAGACCTACTAGCGGGAGGGCCTCCGTCCACGAGCAGTACTTC
TRBD1,TRBJ1-2,TRBV29-1,few,CSVPDRGNFYGYTF,TGCAGCGTCCCGGACAGGGGAAATTTCTATGGCTACACCTTC
-,TRBJ2-3,TRBV27,-,CASSFLDRTSMGTDTQYF,TGTGCCAGCAGTTTTTTGGACAGGACTAGCATGGGCACAGATACGCAGTATTTT
-,TRBJ2-3,TRBV5-6,few,CASSLSGGRGHTDTQYF,TGTGCCAGCAGCTTGAGTGGTGGGAGGGGGCACACAGATACGCAGTATTTT
TRBD1,TRBJ2-4,TRBV5-1,-,CASSYGTGLAKNIQYF,TGCGCCAGCAGCTACGGGACAGGGCTAGCCAAAAACATTCAGTACTTC
-,TRBJ1-5,TRBV27,-,CASSLSRGGQPQHF,TGTGCCAGCAGTTTATCGAGGGGCGGTCAGCCCCAGCATTTT
-,TRBJ1-1,TRBV29-1,-,CSVSRMNTEAFF,TGCAGCGTTTCACGGATGAACACTGAAGCTTTCTTT
-,TRBJ1-5,TRBV4-1,-,CASSQELGWSQPQHF,TGCGCCAGCAGCCAAGAATTAGGGTGGTCTCAGCCCCAGCATTTT
-,TRBJ2-7,TRBV27,few,CASSLANLYEQYF,TGTGCCAGCAGTTTGGCCAACCTGTACGAGCAGTACTTC
-,TRBJ1-2,TRBV6-1,-,CASSDIAKGYGYTF,TGTGCCAGCAGTGATATAGCCAAGGGCTATGGCTACACCTTC
-,TRBJ2-4,TRBV20-1,-,CSAREVAGNIQYF,TGCAGTGCGCGAGAGGTGGCAGGAAACATTCAGTACTTC
-,TRBJ2-3,TRBV20-1,-,CSAMPGTNKPTDTQYF,TGCAGTGCTATGCCCGGGACCAACAAACCCACAGATACGCAGTATTTT
-,TRBJ2-5,TRBV11-2,once,CASSVSGAETQYF,TGTGCCAGCAGCGTGTCAGGGGCAGAGACCCAGTACTTC
TRBD1,TRBJ2-7,TRBV6-5,-,CASSYSRGTGVNEQYF,TGTGCCAGCAGTTACTCGAGAGGGACAGGGGTCAACGAGCAGTACTTC
-,TRBJ2-7,TRBV27,-,CASSPGNYRFGEQYF,TGTGCCAGCAGTCCAGGGAACTACCGGTTCGGCGAGCAGTACTTC
-,TRBJ2-4,TRBV28,-,CASSSPVSKNIQYF,TGTGCCAGCAGCTCCCCGGTTTCCAAAAACATTCAGTACTTC
TRBD1,TRBJ2-1,TRBV20-1,few,CSAPRQGRPEQFF,TGCAGTGCTCCCAGACAGGGCCGGCCTGAGCAGTTCTTC
TRBD2,TRBJ2-7,TRBV6-5,few,CASSYSSSGTYEQYF,TGTGCCAGCAGTTACTCTTCTAGCGGCACCTACGAGCAGTACTTC
TRBD2,TRBJ2-1,TRBV6-5,-,CASSSLAGIRDEQFF,TGTGCCAGCAGTTCTCTAGCGGGTATAAGGGATGAGCAGTTCTTC
TRBD2,TRBJ2-1,TRBV20-1,few,CSARVTSGSLYEQFF,TGCAGTGCTAGGGTGACTAGCGGGAGTTTGTATGAGCAGTTCTTC
-,TRBJ2-4,TRBV4-2,-,CASSQDRTGAKNIQYF,TGTGCCAGCAGCCAAGATCGGACGGGAGCCAAAAACATTCAGTACTTC
-,TRBJ2-3,TRBV5-4,few,CASSKTSTDTQYF,TGTGCCAGCAGCAAAACTAGCACAGATACGCAGTATTTT
TRBD2,TRBJ2-1,TRBV12-3/TRBV12-4,few,CASGALLAGGHYNEQFF,TGTGCCAGCGGTGCGTTACTAGCGGGAGGACATTACAATGAGCAGTTCTTC
TRBD2,TRBJ2-7,TRBV2,-,CASSRDYCEQYF,TGTGCCAGCAGTCGGGACTACTGCGAGCAGTACTTC
-,TRBJ2-7,TRBV28,-,CACSSELVSLGDEQYF,TGTGCCTGCAGTTCCGAACTGGTTAGCCTAGGCGACGAGCAGTACTTC
TRBD1,TRBJ2-1,TRBV6-1,-,CASSVLPGQGVNEQFF,TGTGCCAGCAGTGTATTGCCGGGACAGGGAGTGAATGAGCAGTTCTTC
-,TRBJ1-5,TRBV16,-,CASSRLGGGVAQPQHF,TGTGCCAGCAGCCGCCTGGGGGGAGGGGTGGCTCAGCCCCAGCATTTT
-,TRBJ2-5,TRBV29-1,many,CSVEDLGSQYF,TGCAGCGTTGAAGATCTAGGTTCCCAGTACTTC
TRBD1,TRBJ2-7,TRBV6-2/TRBV6-3,few,CASSYPDRDYEQYF,TGTGCCAGCAGTTACCCGGACAGGGATTACGAGCAGTACTTC